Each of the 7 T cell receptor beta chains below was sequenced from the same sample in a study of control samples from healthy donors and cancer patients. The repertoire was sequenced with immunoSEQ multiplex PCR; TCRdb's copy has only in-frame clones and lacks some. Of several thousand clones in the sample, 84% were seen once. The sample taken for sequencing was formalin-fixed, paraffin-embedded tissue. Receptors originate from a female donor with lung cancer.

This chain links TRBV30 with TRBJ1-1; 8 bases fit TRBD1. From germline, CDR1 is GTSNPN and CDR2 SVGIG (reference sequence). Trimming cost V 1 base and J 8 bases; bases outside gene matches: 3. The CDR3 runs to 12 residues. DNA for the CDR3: TGTGCCTGGAGTGACCAGGGGGCAGAAGCTTTCTTT. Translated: CAWSDQGAEAFF.

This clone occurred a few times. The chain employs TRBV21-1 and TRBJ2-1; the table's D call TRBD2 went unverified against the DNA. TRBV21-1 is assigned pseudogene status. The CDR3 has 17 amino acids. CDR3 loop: CASSKGQAGWAYNEQFF. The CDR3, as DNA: TGTGCCAGCAGCAAAGGGCAGGCGGGATGGGCCTACAATGAGCAGTTCTTC.

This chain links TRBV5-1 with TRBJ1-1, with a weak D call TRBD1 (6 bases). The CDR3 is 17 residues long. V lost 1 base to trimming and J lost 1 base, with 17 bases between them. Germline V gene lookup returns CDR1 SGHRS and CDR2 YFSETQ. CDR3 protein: CASSLQGPGVSNTEAFF. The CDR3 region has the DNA TGCGCCAGCAGCTTGCAGGGGCCGGGGGTCTCGAACACTGAAGCTTTCTTT.

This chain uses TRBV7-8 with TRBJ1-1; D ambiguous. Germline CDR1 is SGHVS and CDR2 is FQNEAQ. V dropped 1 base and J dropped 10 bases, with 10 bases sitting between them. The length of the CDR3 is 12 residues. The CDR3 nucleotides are TGTGCCAGCAGCTTAGAGCGGGGTACAGCTTTCTTT. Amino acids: CASSLERGTAFF. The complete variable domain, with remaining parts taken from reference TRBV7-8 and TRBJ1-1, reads GAGVSQSPRYKVAKRGQDVALRCDPISGHVSLFWYQQALGQGPEFLTYFQNEAQLDKSGLPSDRFFAERPEGSVSTLKIQRTQQEDSAVYLCASSLERGTAFFGQGTRLTVV.

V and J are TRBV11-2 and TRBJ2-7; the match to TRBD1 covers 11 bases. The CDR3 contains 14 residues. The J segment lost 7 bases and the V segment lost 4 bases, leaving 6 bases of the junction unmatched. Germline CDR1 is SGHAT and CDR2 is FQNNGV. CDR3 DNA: TGTGCCAGCAGCTCCGGGACAGGGGGTGGGGAGCAGTACTTC. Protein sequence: CASSSGTGGGEQYF.

The CDR3 loop reads CASSLARTSIEVQFF. The CDR3, as DNA: TGTGCCAGCAGCTTAGCCAGGACTAGTATTGAGGTGCAGTTCTTC. The gene calls are TRBV7-9 and TRBJ2-1, with TRBD2 matching 7 bases. CDR1 SEHNR and CDR2 FQNEAQ come from the germline V gene (reference sequence). V trimming: 0 bases; J trimming: 12 bases; junction bases outside the gene matches: 11. The CDR3 consists of 15 residues.

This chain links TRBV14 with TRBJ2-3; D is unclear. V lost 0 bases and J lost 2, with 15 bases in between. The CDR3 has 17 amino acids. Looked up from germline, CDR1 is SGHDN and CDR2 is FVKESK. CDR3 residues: CASSQEFVTRVTDTQYF. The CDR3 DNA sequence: TGTGCCAGCAGCCAAGAATTCGTGACAAGAGTCACAGATACGCAGTATTTT.